This T cell receptor (beta chain) was identified in a study of T cells in Graves' hyperthyroidism and ophthalmopathy. This clonotype occurred many times. Antigen: not known. There were TCR beta CDR3 regions amplified from RNA transcripts. The study used the HTBI primer set for a first-round RT-PCR of the TCR CDR3. MiXCR was run by TCRdb on the multiplex PCR reads, yielding one entry per CDR3 protein. The profile shows a few hundred thousand distinct CDR3 sequences, over 20% of them singletons. Overall study results and limits: Ophthalmopathy onset followed model prediction by a median around six months.

PBMCs stemmed from about 9.7 ml fresh peripheral blood. Material: blood. This sequence originates from a man between 25 and 39 years old with Graves' ophthalmopathy.

The CDR3 DNA sequence: TGTGCCAGCAGCCAAGAGGACAGCATCAGCCAACTGTTTTTT. This encodes CASSQEDSISQLFF. This chain links TRBV3-1 with TRBJ1-4, with D perhaps TRBD1 (6 bases). CDR3 size: 14 residues. Germline V gene sequence: CDR1 LGHDT, CDR2 YNNKEL (reference sequence). The germline V and J ends were trimmed by 0 bases and 12 bases, with 14 bases remaining between them.